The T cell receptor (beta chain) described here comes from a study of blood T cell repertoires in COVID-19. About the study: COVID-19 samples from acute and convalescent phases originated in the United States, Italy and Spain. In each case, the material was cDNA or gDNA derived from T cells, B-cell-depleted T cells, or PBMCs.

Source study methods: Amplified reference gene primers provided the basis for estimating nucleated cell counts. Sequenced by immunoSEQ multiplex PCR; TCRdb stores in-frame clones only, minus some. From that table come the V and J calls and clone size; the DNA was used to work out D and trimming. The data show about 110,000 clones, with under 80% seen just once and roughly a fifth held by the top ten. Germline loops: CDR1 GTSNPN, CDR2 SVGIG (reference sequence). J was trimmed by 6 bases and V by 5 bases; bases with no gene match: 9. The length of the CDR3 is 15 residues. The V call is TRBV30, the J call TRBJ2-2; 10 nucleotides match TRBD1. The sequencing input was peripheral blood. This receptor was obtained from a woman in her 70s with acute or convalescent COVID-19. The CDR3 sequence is CAWGLLGTGAGELFF. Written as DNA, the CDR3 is TGTGCCTGGGGTCTGCTAGGGACAGGGGCCGGGGAGCTGTTTTTT.